This paragraph covers one T cell receptor beta chain sequence. This clone was seen a handful of times. It has no known antigen specificity. No much larger clone exists at a distance of one base, and base qualities are not known. The data were obtained in a study of control samples from healthy donors and cancer patients (dated by TCRdb to the early 2020s). The method behind the library was the immunoSEQ multiplex PCR assay. This immuneACCESS table, as held by TCRdb, lists in-frame sequences with V and J called but not all clones. Of the missing ones, under half trace to an unresolved V gene in checked studies; the others have no known cause. The sample yields fewer than 100,000 clones; approximately 78% were counted once. The top ten clonotypes cover roughly 2% of the sample. CDR1 and CDR2 are read off the germline V gene as SNHLY and FYNNEI. From the cysteine up to the phenylalanine, the CDR3 has a length of 15 residues. Of the read, only the CDR3 DNA is kept; its 45 bases are in frame from base 1. Deletion took 2 bases off V and 4 bases off J, with a span of 14 bases between the germline ends.

Sample: blood. The chain employs TRBV2 and TRBJ1-2, with the D gene not clear enough to name. The TCR originated in a man aged 60 to 69 in good health. The DNA reads TGTGCCAGCAGTGAAATGCGGGCTCCGGCCTATGGCTACACCTTC. Translated, it gives CASSEMRAPAYGYTF.